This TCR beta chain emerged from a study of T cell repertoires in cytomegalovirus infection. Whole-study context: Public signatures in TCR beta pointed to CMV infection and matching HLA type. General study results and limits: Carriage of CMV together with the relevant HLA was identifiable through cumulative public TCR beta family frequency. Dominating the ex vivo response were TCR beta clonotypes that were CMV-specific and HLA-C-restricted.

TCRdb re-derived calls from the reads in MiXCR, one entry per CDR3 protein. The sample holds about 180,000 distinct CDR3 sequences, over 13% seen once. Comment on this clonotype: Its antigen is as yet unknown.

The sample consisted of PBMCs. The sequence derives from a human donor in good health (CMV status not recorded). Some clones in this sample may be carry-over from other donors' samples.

The CDR3 region is CASRGDGNTGELFF. Here the CDR3 DNA reads TGTGCCAGCAGAGGGGACGGAAACACCGGGGAGCTGTTTTTT. The rearrangement joins TRBV2 to TRBJ2-2; D may be TRBD1 or TRBD2 (5 bases each). Between the trimmed V and J ends, which lost 6 bases and 2 bases, there was a span of 10 bases. This CDR3 spans 14 amino acids. The germline CDR1 and CDR2 sequences are SNHLY and FYNNEI.